This is a list of T cell receptor beta chains from one sample in a study of T cell repertoires in cytomegalovirus infection. TCRdb analysed the reads with MiXCR anew, one entry per CDR3 protein. The sample lists about 260,000 distinct CDR3 sequences; roughly 13% were seen once. The sequencing input was PBMCs. All receptors derive from a human donor in good health (CMV status not recorded). Some clones in this sample may be carry-over from other donors' samples. CDR3s include the opening cysteine and the closing phenylalanine or tryptophan. A D gene is named only where the DNA matches it firmly. The size of a clone is reported for some rows only, either as once, few or many, or as a class for expanded clones.

clone_size	j_call	v_call	d_call	cdr3_aa	cdr3_nt
.	TRBJ2-2	TRBV14	TRBD1	CASSQTGVINTGELFF	TGTGCCAGCAGCCAAACAGGGGTAATAAACACCGGGGAGCTGTTTTTT
.	TRBJ1-1	TRBV28	.	CASSLSVQGRTEAFF	TGTGCCAGCAGTTTATCTGTTCAGGGAAGGACTGAAGCTTTCTTT
.	TRBJ2-1	TRBV9	.	CASSAQGGGYNEQFF	TGTGCCAGCAGCGCCCAGGGAGGGGGCTACAATGAGCAGTTCTTC
.	TRBJ2-3	TRBV14	TRBD2	CASSQDKWGGHTDTQYF	TGTGCCAGCAGCCAAGATAAATGGGGAGGGCACACGGATACGCAGTATTTT
many	TRBJ2-5	TRBV28	.	CASRLLRGGQETQYF	TGTGCCAGCAGATTACTCAGGGGAGGCCAGGAGACCCAGTACTTC
.	TRBJ2-7	TRBV20-1	.	CSARQGFGNEQYF	TGCAGTGCTAGGCAGGGGTTCGGAAACGAGCAGTACTTC
few	TRBJ1-1	TRBV12-3/TRBV12-4	.	CASSLGQGPNTEAFF	TGTGCCAGCAGTTTGGGGCAGGGACCCAACACTGAAGCTTTCTTT
many	TRBJ2-3	TRBV7-2	TRBD1	CASSFGTGRGDTQYF	TGTGCCAGCAGCTTTGGGACAGGGCGAGGAGATACGCAGTATTTT
.	TRBJ1-1	TRBV14	.	CASSQDGHRVGTEAFF	TGTGCCAGCAGCCAAGATGGGCACAGGGTGGGCACTGAAGCTTTCTTT
few	TRBJ2-3	TRBV5-1	.	CASSLATVGDTQYF	TGCGCCAGCAGCTTGGCGACCGTGGGAGATACGCAGTATTTT
many	TRBJ1-1	TRBV7-9	.	CASSLEGFGAFF	TGTGCCAGCAGCTTAGAAGGATTTGGAGCTTTCTTT
.	TRBJ2-7	TRBV9	TRBD1	CASSVSGQFYEQYF	TGTGCCAGCAGCGTATCGGGACAGTTCTACGAGCAGTACTTC
few	TRBJ1-5	TRBV6-5	.	CASRVVKRGSNQPQHF	TGTGCCAGCAGGGTGGTAAAGAGGGGTTCTAATCAGCCCCAGCATTTT
few	TRBJ1-5	TRBV29-1	TRBD1	CSATADRADQPQHF	TGCAGCGCTACTGCGGACAGGGCCGATCAGCCCCAGCATTTT
few	TRBJ2-6	TRBV6-6	TRBD1	CASSSRTGASGANVLTF	TGTGCCAGCAGTTCCCGGACAGGTGCTTCTGGGGCCAACGTCCTGACTTTC
many	TRBJ2-3	TRBV28	TRBD2	CASLLAGVVDTQYF	TGTGCCAGCCTCTTAGCGGGAGTTGTAGATACGCAGTATTTT
.	TRBJ2-2	TRBV4-1	.	CASSHLRQENTGELFF	TGCGCCAGCAGCCACTTGAGGCAGGAGAACACCGGGGAGCTGTTTTTT